These T cell receptor beta chains were read from a single sample in a study of blood T cell repertoires in COVID-19. Only in-frame clones appear in the TCRdb table, and some are missing; sequencing was by immunoSEQ multiplex PCR. The sample holds roughly 300,000 clones; approximately 91% are singletons and the top ten take 9% to 9.5%. Input material: peripheral blood. Source of these receptors: a man between 18 and 29 years old with active or convalescent COVID-19. Each CDR3 is given with its conserved first and last residue. A D gene is named only where the DNA matches it firmly. Only part of the rows carry a size: once, few, many, or a class if the clone is expanded.

>TRBJ1-2|TRBV20-1|.|.
CSASLGTNGYTF
TGCAGTGCTAGTCTGGGGACTAATGGCTACACCTTC
>TRBJ2-2|TRBV25-1|.|.
CASSTGNTGELFF
TGTGCCAGCAGTACAGGGAACACCGGGGAGCTGTTTTTT
>TRBJ1-6|TRBV5-6|.|TRBD1
CASSSGTGSGWSPLHF
TGTGCCAGCAGCTCCGGGACAGGGTCAGGATGGTCACCCCTCCACTTT
>TRBJ2-3|TRBV3-1/TRBV3-2|.|.
CASSRTVVTSTDTQYF
TGTGCCAGCAGCCGGACAGTAGTTACTAGCACAGATACGCAGTATTTT
>TRBJ2-7|TRBV19|.|TRBD1
CASSSLTGGYYEQYF
TGTGCCAGTAGTTCTCTGACAGGGGGCTACTACGAGCAGTACTTC
>TRBJ2-1|TRBV3-1/TRBV3-2|.|.
CASSPPESHNEQFF
TGTGCCAGCAGCCCCCCGGAGTCCCACAATGAGCAGTTCTTC
>TRBJ1-6|TRBV18|.|.
CASSLVRENSPLHF
TGTGCCAGCTCACTGGTACGGGAAAATTCACCCCTCCACTTT
>TRBJ2-3|TRBV6-5|.|.
CASRLLPQSTDTQYF
TGTGCCAGCAGGTTGTTGCCCCAGAGCACAGATACGCAGTATTTT
>TRBJ1-5|TRBV12-3/TRBV12-4|.|.
CASSFGGNQPQHF
TGTGCCAGCAGTTTCGGGGGCAATCAGCCCCAGCATTTT
>TRBJ2-7|TRBV7-3|few|TRBD1
CASSLNRDSSYEQYF
TGTGCCAGCAGCTTGAACCGGGACAGCTCCTACGAGCAGTACTTC
>TRBJ2-5|TRBV7-2|.|TRBD2
CASSTLPVLAGEQETQYF
TGTGCCAGCAGCACCCTCCCCGTACTAGCGGGGGAACAAGAGACCCAGTACTTC
>TRBJ2-2|TRBV5-4|.|TRBD2
CASSPRERGVGELFF
TGTGCCAGCAGCCCCCGCGAGCGGGGGGTGGGGGAGCTGTTTTTT
>TRBJ2-7|TRBV27|.|.
CASSGGRAYEQYF
TGTGCCAGCAGCGGAGGGAGAGCCTACGAGCAGTACTTC
>TRBJ2-3|TRBV14|.|TRBD1
CASSLLGRDRGIRPSTDTQYF
TGTGCCAGCAGCCTGTTAGGCCGGGACAGGGGAATACGGCCTAGCACAGATACGCAGTATTTT
>TRBJ1-3|TRBV5-1|.|.
CASRADSTGNTIYF
TGCGCCAGCAGAGCGGACTCGACAGGAAACACCATATATTTT
>TRBJ2-3|TRBV15|.|.
CATSRDRSFGTGEVDTQYF
TGTGCCACCAGCAGAGACCGGAGTTTTGGAACAGGGGAGGTAGATACGCAGTATTTT
>TRBJ2-1|TRBV12-3/TRBV12-4|.|.
CASRRLASDEQFF
TGTGCCAGCAGGAGACTGGCCTCGGATGAGCAGTTCTTC
>TRBJ1-4|TRBV15|once|.
CATSREAGNEKLFF
TGTGCCACCAGCAGAGAGGCGGGGAATGAAAAACTGTTTTTT
>TRBJ2-3|TRBV11-2|.|TRBD2
CASSLTDSGDYTDTQYF
TGTGCCAGCAGCCTTACTGATAGCGGGGACTATACAGATACGCAGTATTTT
>TRBJ2-5|TRBV7-2|once|.
CASSLRPGFGEEETQYF
TGTGCCAGCAGCTTACGCCCCGGGTTCGGGGAGGAAGAGACCCAGTACTTC
>TRBJ2-2|TRBV18|.|.
CASSSPYHSRTNTGELFF
TGTGCCAGCTCATCGCCTTACCATAGCCGTACTAACACCGGGGAGCTGTTTTTT
>TRBJ1-2|TRBV6-6|few|TRBD1
CASSYGDRGGYTF
TGTGCCAGCAGTTACGGGGACAGGGGTGGCTACACCTTC
>TRBJ1-2|TRBV6-5|.|TRBD1
CASNPGQGSNGYTF
TGTGCCAGCAATCCGGGACAGGGGTCTAATGGCTACACCTTC
>TRBJ1-3|TRBV5-4|.|TRBD1
CASSWGQAYSGNTIYF
TGTGCCAGCAGCTGGGGACAGGCATACTCTGGAAACACCATATATTTT
>TRBJ1-1|TRBV18|.|.
CASSPAGVGRDTEAFF
TGTGCCAGCTCACCAGCAGGGGTGGGTAGGGACACTGAAGCTTTCTTT
>TRBJ2-7|TRBV5-1|.|TRBD1
CASSFFRGHSYEQYF
TGCGCCAGCAGCTTTTTCAGGGGGCACTCCTACGAGCAGTACTTC
>TRBJ2-2|TRBV7-9|.|TRBD1
CASSLRDRGGELFF
TGTGCCAGCAGCCTTCGGGACAGGGGAGGGGAGCTGTTTTTT
>TRBJ2-7|TRBV9|.|TRBD1
CASSRRQGADSYEQYF
TGTGCCAGCAGCCGGAGACAGGGGGCGGACTCCTACGAGCAGTACTTC
>TRBJ1-1|TRBV2|.|.
CASSEPTGGRNTEAFF
TGTGCCAGCAGTGAACCGACCGGGGGGCGGAACACTGAAGCTTTCTTT
>TRBJ2-7|TRBV7-9|.|TRBD1
CASSLGDRVSNEQYF
TGTGCCAGCAGCTTGGGAGACAGGGTAAGCAACGAGCAGTACTTC
>TRBJ2-7|TRBV2|.|.
CASSETGVAYEQYF
TGTGCCAGCAGTGAAACCGGGGTAGCTTACGAGCAGTACTTC
>TRBJ2-2|TRBV19|.|.
CASRHVANTGELFF
TGTGCCAGTAGACACGTCGCGAACACCGGGGAGCTGTTTTTT
>TRBJ1-2|TRBV6-5|once|.
CASSYGQNYGYTF
TGTGCCAGCAGTTACGGACAGAACTATGGCTACACCTTC
>TRBJ2-7|TRBV14|.|TRBD2
CASSQGSGLAYEQYF
TGTGCCAGCAGCCAAGGATCGGGACTAGCCTACGAGCAGTACTTC